This T cell receptor beta chain was captured in a study of T-cell memory formation after mild COVID-19 listed by TCRdb under 2021. Background for the entire study: Most TCR sequence clusters were specific to one of the two donors. Longitudinal TCRalpha and TCRbeta repertoire sequencing tracked T-cell clones expanding and contracting after mild COVID-19 in a couple of donors. Two young, previously healthy adult volunteers made up the cohort, one male and one female. Broader findings and caveats from the paper: Some responding clones were detected in pre-infection memory, suggesting pre-existing cross-reactive memory T cells joined the SARS-CoV-2 response. The study included only a couple of mild cases, and larger cohorts that include severe cases with pre-infection samples were judged to be necessary. Contracting CD4+ clones were found mainly in CM and EM memory subsets, while CD8+ clones were enriched in EMRA. SARS-CoV-2 specificity of the second-wave clones peaking on day 37 was not confirmed. From day 15 to 85, contracting clones showed balanced CD4/CD8 phenotypes, whereas a second wave of clones that expanded from day 15 to 37 leaned towards CD4+.

About this clonotype: There is no known antigen for this receptor. Base qualities are not provided; no much larger clone lies one nucleotide away.

Reads for this sample came from an Illumina NovaSeq 6000. TCRalpha and TCRbeta cDNA libraries were built by 5'RACE with constant-segment primers, adding sample barcodes and unique molecular identifiers. Trizol reagent was used to extract RNA from every sample. Amplification of the libraries took two PCR steps, and the second step added a second sample barcode plus Illumina TruSeq adapters. The libraries were sequenced on an Illumina NovaSeq using 2 x 150 bp paired-end reads. The source study handled its data this way. Reads were demultiplexed and collapsed into UMI-guided consensus sequences with migec v1.2.7. Using mixcr v2.1.11, the UMI consensuses were aligned to TRA and TRB V and J templates and assembled into clonotypes. Clonotypes were classified as expanded or contracted when called significant by both edgeR and NoisET, with noise models trained on biological replicates. edgeR calls used a false discovery rate-adjusted p below 0.01 and a log2 fold-change threshold of 1. As an exploratory analysis of dynamics, max-normalized trajectories of the 1000 most abundant clonotypes were examined by PCA with hierarchical clustering. Each responding clone was given a CD4 or CD8 phenotype based on the CD4+ and CD8+ repertoires, which had been sequenced separately. TCRdb reanalyzed the raw reads on its own, using fastp at Q25 for trimming and MiXCR for clone calling, and kept in-frame beta chains. Identical CDR3 proteins give one entry, which carries the most common genes and DNA. It is TCRdb's table, rather than the study itself, that gives the V and J calls and clone size. The sample has around 510,000 distinct CDR3 sequences on record, roughly 22% of them singletons. Together, the top ten hold around 7.7% of the sample.

PBMCs were isolated by Ficoll-Paque density gradient centrifugation. This TCR was sampled from an adult woman who had mild COVID-19 (a few samples of this study predate the infection). The sample titles of this study are shuffled in the database, so cell type and time point are left out; the donor was told from shared clones. Sequenced sample: PBMCs or a T cell subset sorted from them (not recorded which).

The base sequence is TGTGCCAGCAGTTTAGTCAGCTTTCTTGACCTTGGGAATGAGCAGTTCTTC. It specifies CASSLVSFLDLGNEQFF. The chain was built from TRBV12-3 or TRBV12-4 and TRBJ2-1; the D gene assignment is ambiguous. The CDR3, from cysteine to phenylalanine, totals 17 residues. The retained sequence is limited to the CDR3, 51 bases, with the frame set at the first base. V is clipped by 1 base and J by 7 bases, and the sequence between their germline boundaries is 20 bases long.